The 15 T cell receptor beta chains reported below all come from one sample, sequenced in a study of T cell repertoires in cytomegalovirus infection. One entry per CDR3 protein, called by TCRdb with MiXCR from the reads. Of 200,000 to 250,000 distinct CDR3 sequences listed, approximately 40% were seen once; the top ten hold around 64%. These receptors are not linked to any known antigen. Material: CD8+ T cells from cultured PBMCs, obtained from culture after CMV antigen stimulation. The receptor source for this set is a human donor in good health (CMV status not recorded). Some clones in this sample may be carry-over from other donors' samples.

This clonotype was seen a few times. CDR3 residues: CASSEGAITRDNEQFF. The CDR3, as DNA: TGTGCCAGCAGTGAAGGGGCGATTACACGGGACAATGAGCAGTTCTTC. The chain carries TRBV2 and TRBJ2-1; the D is unclear. Trimming pared 1 base from V and 5 bases from J, leaving 15 bases between. The CDR3 contains 16 residues. CDR1 and CDR2 from the germline V gene are SNHLY and FYNNEI.

The V gene is TRBV3-1, the J gene TRBJ2-2; 12 nucleotides align to TRBD2. The V and J ends lost 5 bases and 5 bases, in that order; junction bases with no gene match: 9. CDR1 LGHDT and CDR2 YNNKEL come from the germline V gene (reference sequence). There are 17 residues in the CDR3. The CDR3 spells CASSYRTSGKGTGELFF. The CDR3, as DNA: TGTGCCAGCAGCTACCGGACTAGCGGGAAAGGTACCGGGGAGCTGTTTTTT.

The genes are TRBV2 and TRBJ2-1, with 8 bases matching TRBD2. V dropped 4 bases and J dropped 0; count of bases not matched to a gene: 5. Germline V gene sequence: CDR1 SNHLY, CDR2 FYNNEI. The CDR3 has 16 amino acids. The CDR3 here is CASSVQRESSYNEQFF. The CDR3 nucleotides read TGTGCCAGCAGTGTACAGCGGGAGAGCTCCTACAATGAGCAGTTCTTC.

The CDR3, as DNA: TGTGCCAGCAGTTTAAAGGGACACGGGAACACCGGGGAGCTGTTTTTT. Translated: CASSLKGHGNTGELFF. The V and J genes are TRBV27 and TRBJ2-2; a weak D match, TRBD1 (6 bases). V lost 2 bases, J lost 1 base, and 11 bases lay in between. Germline-derived CDR1 and CDR2 are MNHEY and SMNVEV (reference sequence). The CDR3 runs 16 residues.

This sequence joins TRBV29-1 and TRBJ2-3, with a tentative D call TRBD2 (7 bases). CDR1 SQVTM and CDR2 ANQGSEA come from the germline V gene. V was clipped by 3 bases and J by 6 bases, with 19 bases between them. The CDR3 is 15 amino acids. CDR3 sequence reads: CSVEPRGGGEDTQYF. The CDR3 DNA sequence: TGCAGCGTTGAGCCTAGGGGGGGAGGAGAGGATACGCAGTATTTT.

This chain links TRBV27 with TRBJ2-7; 9 bases line up with TRBD1. CDR3 length equals 14 residues. With 3 bases clipped from V and 3 bases from J, the junction kept 3 bases outside the gene matches. Germline lookup yields CDR1 MNHEY and CDR2 SMNVEV (reference sequence). CDR3 sequence reads: CASSFRDRDYEQYF. The CDR3 coding sequence is TGTGCCAGCAGTTTCCGGGACAGGGACTACGAGCAGTACTTC.

This chain links TRBV10-3 with TRBJ2-3, with 7 bases that match TRBD2. V dropped 9 bases and J dropped 1; count of bases not matched to a gene: 7. Per germline, CDR1 ENHRY and CDR2 SYGVKD. The CDR3 extends over 14 amino acids. The DNA of the CDR3 is TGTGCCATTACAACTAGCGCCCGCACAGATACGCAGTATTTT. Amino acids: CAITTSARTDTQYF.

This clonotype was observed a handful of times. The rearrangement links TRBV27 to TRBJ2-3, with TRBD2 matching 9 bases. Per the germline V gene, CDR1 is MNHEY and CDR2 is SMNVEV (reference sequence). V lost 4 bases to trimming and J lost 5 bases; unmatched junction nucleotides: 4. The CDR3 is 14 amino acids. The CDR3 nucleotides read TGTGCCAGCAGTTCTGGACTAGCGATAGATACGCAGTATTTT. Protein: CASSSGLAIDTQYF.

V is TRBV2 and J is TRBJ2-7; D could derive from TRBD1 or TRBD2 (6 bases each). Germline CDR1 is SNHLY and CDR2 is FYNNEI. The CDR3 is 14 residues long. Deletions cut 10 bases from V and 2 bases from J, with 18 bases between. The chain's CDR3 is CATGLRGQPYEQYF. The CDR3 coding sequence is TGTGCCACCGGCCTTCGGGGGCAGCCCTACGAGCAGTACTTC. The full variable domain, its missing parts supplied by reference TRBV2 and TRBJ2-7, is EPEVTQTPSHQVTQMGQEVILRCVPISNHLYFYWYRQILGQKVEFLVSFYNNEISEKSEIFDDQFSVERPDGSNFTLKIRSTKLEDSAMYFCATGLRGQPYEQYFGPGTRLTVT.

The chain joins TRBV5-4 to TRBJ1-2; D might be TRBD1 (5 bases). CDR1 and CDR2 (germline): SGHNT, YYREEE (reference sequence). The CDR3 spans 14 residues. V shed 5 bases and J shed 6 bases, with 17 bases lying between them. This CDR3 reads CASSPEAGSDGYTF. For the CDR3, the DNA is TGTGCCAGCAGTCCGGAGGCAGGGTCCGATGGCTACACCTTC.

There are a few counts of this clonotype. The J gene is TRBJ2-6, the V gene TRBV7-9; 7 nucleotides line up with TRBD2. This CDR3 is built from 16 residues. The germline CDR1 and CDR2 sequences are SEHNR and FQNEAQ (reference sequence). V lost 3 bases, J lost 2 bases, and 4 bases stayed unmatched. CDR3 protein: CASSLPGGAGANVLTF. The CDR3 nucleotides read TGTGCCAGCAGCTTGCCGGGAGGCGCTGGGGCCAACGTCCTGACTTTC.

The chain employs TRBV7-2 and TRBJ1-1; 10 bases are shared with TRBD1. V shed 5 bases, J shed 3 bases, and the junction held 12 bases outside the gene matches. Per germline, CDR1 SGHTA and CDR2 FQGNSA. The CDR3 length is 17 residues. The CDR3 spells CASSPTGGGFWDTEAFF. The CDR3 DNA reads as TGTGCCAGCAGCCCGACAGGGGGCGGCTTTTGGGACACTGAAGCTTTCTTT.

This clonotype occurred a few times. The genes are TRBV7-6 and TRBJ2-3; tentative D call: TRBD2 (7 bases). This CDR3 has 17 amino acids. The germline gives CDR1 SGHVS, CDR2 FNYEAQ. V was shortened by 4 bases and J by 3 bases, with 20 bases between the two germline ends. The CDR3 protein is CASSSLTGGGETDTQYF. The CDR3, as DNA: TGTGCCAGCAGCTCCCTTACGGGCGGGGGCGAGACAGATACGCAGTATTTT.

This clonotype was detected only a few times. The chain combines TRBV7-9 with TRBJ2-1; 9 bases fit TRBD1. Germline lookup yields CDR1 SEHNR and CDR2 FQNEAQ (reference sequence). Trimming removed 0 bases from V and 4 bases from J; junction bases left unmatched: 10. The CDR3 consists of 18 residues. The CDR3 region has the DNA TGTGCCAGCAGCTTAGCCGCCGGTGGACAGGGGAATTACAATGAGCAGTTCTTC. It yields the protein CASSLAAGGQGNYNEQFF.

The chain combines TRBV14 with TRBJ2-7, with 7 bases lining up with TRBD2. This CDR3 is built from 16 residues. V shed 0 bases and J 2 bases; nucleotides not matched to a gene: 7. Germline values: CDR1 SGHDN, CDR2 FVKESK. For the CDR3, the DNA is TGTGCCAGCAGCCAAGATGCACTAGCGTTCCCCTACGAGCAGTACTTC. It encodes CASSQDALAFPYEQYF.